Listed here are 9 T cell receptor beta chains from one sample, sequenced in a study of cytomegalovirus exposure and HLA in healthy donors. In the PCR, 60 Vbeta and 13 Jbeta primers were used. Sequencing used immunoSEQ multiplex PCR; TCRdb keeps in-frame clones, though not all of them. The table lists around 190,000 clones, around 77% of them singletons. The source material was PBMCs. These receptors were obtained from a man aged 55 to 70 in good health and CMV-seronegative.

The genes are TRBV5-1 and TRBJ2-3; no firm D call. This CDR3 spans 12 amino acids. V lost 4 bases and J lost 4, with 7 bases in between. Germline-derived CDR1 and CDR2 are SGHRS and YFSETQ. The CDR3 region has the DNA TGCGCCAGCAGCCTCCCTTCAGATACGCAGTATTTT. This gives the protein CASSLPSDTQYF. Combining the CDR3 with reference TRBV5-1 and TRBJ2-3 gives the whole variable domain KAGVTQTPRYLIKTRGQQVTLSCSPISGHRSVSWYQQTPGQGLQFLFEYFSETQRNKGNFPGRFSGRQFSNSRSEMNVSTLELGDSALYLCASSLPSDTQYFGPGTRLTVL.

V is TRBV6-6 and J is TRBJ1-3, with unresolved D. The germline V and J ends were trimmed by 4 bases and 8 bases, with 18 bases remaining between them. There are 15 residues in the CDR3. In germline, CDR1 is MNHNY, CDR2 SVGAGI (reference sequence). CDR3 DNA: TGTGCCAGCAGTTCCAGAGCTTGGAGGAAGGACACCATATATTTT. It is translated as CASSSRAWRKDTIYF.

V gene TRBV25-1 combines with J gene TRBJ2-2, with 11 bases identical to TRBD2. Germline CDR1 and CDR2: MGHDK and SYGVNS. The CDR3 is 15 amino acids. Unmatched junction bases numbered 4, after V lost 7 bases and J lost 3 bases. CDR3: CASTGLAGDTGELFF. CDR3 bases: TGTGCCAGCACAGGACTAGCGGGCGACACCGGGGAGCTGTTTTTT.

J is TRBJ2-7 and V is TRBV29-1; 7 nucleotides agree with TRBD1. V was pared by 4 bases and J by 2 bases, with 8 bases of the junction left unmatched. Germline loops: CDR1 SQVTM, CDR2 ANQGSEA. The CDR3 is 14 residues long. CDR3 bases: TGCAGCGTTGTGGGACAGCCTCGTCCCTACGAGCAGTACTTC. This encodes CSVVGQPRPYEQYF.

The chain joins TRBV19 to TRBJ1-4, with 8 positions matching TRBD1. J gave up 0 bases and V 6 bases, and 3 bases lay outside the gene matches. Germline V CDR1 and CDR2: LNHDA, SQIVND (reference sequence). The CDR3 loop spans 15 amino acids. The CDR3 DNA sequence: TGTGCCAGTAGATGGACAGGGTCAACTAATGAAAAACTGTTTTTT. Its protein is CASRWTGSTNEKLFF. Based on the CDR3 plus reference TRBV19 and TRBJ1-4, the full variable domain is DGGITQSPKYLFRKEGQNVTLSCEQNLNHDAMYWYRQDPGQGLRLIYYSQIVNDFQKGDIAEGYSVSREKKESFPLTVTSAQKNPTAFYLCASRWTGSTNEKLFFGSGTQLSVL.

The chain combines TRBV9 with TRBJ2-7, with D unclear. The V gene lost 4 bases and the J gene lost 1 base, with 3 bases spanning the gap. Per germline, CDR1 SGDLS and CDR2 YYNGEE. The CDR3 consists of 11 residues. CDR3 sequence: CASSLSYEQYF. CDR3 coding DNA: TGTGCCAGCAGCTTATCCTACGAGCAGTACTTC.

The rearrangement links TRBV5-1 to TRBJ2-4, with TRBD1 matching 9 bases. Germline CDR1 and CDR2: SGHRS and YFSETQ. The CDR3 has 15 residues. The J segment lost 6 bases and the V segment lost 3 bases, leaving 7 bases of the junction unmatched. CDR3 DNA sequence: TGCGCCAGCAGCTCAGGGACAGGGAGAGGAAACATTCAGTACTTC. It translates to CASSSGTGRGNIQYF.

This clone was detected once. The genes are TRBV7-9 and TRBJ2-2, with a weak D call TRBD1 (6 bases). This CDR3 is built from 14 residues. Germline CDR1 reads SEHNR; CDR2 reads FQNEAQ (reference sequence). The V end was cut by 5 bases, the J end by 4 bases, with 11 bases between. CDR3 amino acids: CASSTTQGTGELFF. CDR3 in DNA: TGTGCCAGCAGCACCACACAGGGCACCGGGGAGCTGTTTTTT.

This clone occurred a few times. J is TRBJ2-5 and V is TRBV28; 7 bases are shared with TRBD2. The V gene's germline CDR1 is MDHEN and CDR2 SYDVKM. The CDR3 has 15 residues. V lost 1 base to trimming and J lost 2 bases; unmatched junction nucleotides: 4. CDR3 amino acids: CASSLFYGGQETQYF. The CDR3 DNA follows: TGTGCCAGCAGTTTATTCTACGGGGGGCAAGAGACCCAGTACTTC.